This TCR beta chain was sequenced for a study of yellow fever vaccine responses in identical twins. TCRdb reprocessed the RT-PCR reads via MiXCR and lists one record per CDR3 protein. The sample consists of roughly 20,000 distinct CDR3 sequences, around 70% of them appearing once. Material: T cells from blood (PBMCs), unsorted or a sorted subset (not recorded which), obtained before or after yellow fever vaccination (not recorded which). This TCR derives from a woman aged 18-29 years who received the yellow fever vaccine.

CDR3 loop: CASSPPLSYLFYNEQFF. CDR3 in DNA: TGTGCCAGCAGTCCACCCCTTTCGTATTTGTTCTACAATGAGCAGTTCTTC. The chain uses TRBV28 and TRBJ2-1, with D hard to call. The ends were cut back, 5 bases at V and 3 bases at J, with 20 bases in the middle. Germline lookup yields CDR1 MDHEN and CDR2 SYDVKM. The CDR3 loop spans 17 amino acids.